These 7 T cell receptor beta chains share one sample of origin, sequenced in a study of CD8 T cells in Susac syndrome. With random hexamers, reverse transcription was performed on about 0.5 to 1 ug of RNA. TCRdb ran MiXCR on the immunoSEQ multiplex PCR reads and lists one entry per CDR3 protein. The sample shows under 200,000 distinct CDR3 sequences, approximately 95% of them seen only once. Sequencing was carried out using CD8+ T cells from PBMCs. The receptors come from a human donor with multiple sclerosis.

The gene calls are TRBV30 and TRBJ2-6; no clear D gene. The CDR3 is 15 residues long. CDR1 GTSNPN and CDR2 SVGIG come from the germline V gene (reference sequence). V lost 0 bases to trimming and J lost 0 bases, with 6 bases between them. The CDR3 reads CAWSVGLSGANVLTF. CDR3 nucleotides: TGTGCCTGGAGTGTCGGTCTCTCTGGGGCCAACGTCCTGACTTTC.

This clonotype was observed once. The CDR3: CATSSRTSNQPQHF. DNA for the CDR3: TGTGCCACCAGCTCACGGACCTCCAATCAGCCCCAGCATTTT. This rearrangement joins TRBV15 to TRBJ1-5; D is ambiguous. Germline loops: CDR1 LNHNV, CDR2 YYDKDF (reference sequence). Trimming shortened V by 5 bases and J by 3 bases, and 11 bases separated the two germline ends. The CDR3 is made up of 14 amino acids.

The CDR3 DNA reads as TGCAGCGTTGAAGAAGGGTTGACAGCGAACTATGGCTACACCTTC. Amino acids: CSVEEGLTANYGYTF. The V and J genes are TRBV29-1 and TRBJ1-2; weak D call: TRBD1 (5 bases). V lost 0 bases to trimming and J lost 2 bases, with 13 bases between them. The CDR3 length is 15 residues. In germline, CDR1 is SQVTM, CDR2 ANQGSEA.

The chain combines TRBV29-1 with TRBJ2-1; 8 bases are a match to TRBD1. The germline CDR1 and CDR2 sequences are SQVTM and ANQGSEA. V gave up 5 bases and J gave up 14 bases; unmatched junction bases: 11. The CDR3 extends over 12 amino acids. CDR3 nucleotides: TGCAGCGTTCTCAGTGTCAGGGGGCGTAAGTTCTTC. It encodes CSVLSVRGRKFF.

The genes are TRBV12-3 or TRBV12-4 and TRBJ1-2; 8 bases are shared with TRBD1. The CDR3 totals 13 residues. Losses at the gene ends were 11 bases for V and 6 bases for J; bases not matched to a gene: 11. The CDR3 DNA is TGTGCCGTGCAGGGGGCCAGGGTGGATGGCTACACCTTC. Translated: CAVQGARVDGYTF.

The chain employs TRBV3-1 and TRBJ1-2, with TRBD1 as a possible D gene (6 bases). V was clipped by 8 bases and J by 4 bases, with 23 bases between them. Germline CDR1 is LGHDT and CDR2 is YNNKEL (reference sequence). The CDR3 has 16 residues. The DNA for the CDR3 is TGTGCCAGCTCTGGGAGGGGGACTATGGGGCTCTATGGCTACACCTTC. Its translation is CASSGRGTMGLYGYTF.

The chain is built from TRBV19 and TRBJ1-5; tentative D call: TRBD1 (5 bases). The CDR3 contains 14 residues. Germline CDR1 reads LNHDA; CDR2 reads SQIVND (reference sequence). V lost 6 bases, J lost 0 bases, and 9 bases lay in between. Here the CDR3 DNA reads TGTGCCAGTAGCCCAGGGTTTAGCAATCAGCCCCAGCATTTT. Translation: CASSPGFSNQPQHF.